A single T cell receptor (beta chain) is shown here with its context. Distinct nucleotide sequences in the sample also encode this CDR3. This entry is derived from a study of control samples from healthy donors and cancer patients. The CDR3 is made up of 14 amino acids. V was shortened by 0 bases and J by 5 bases, with 11 bases between the two germline ends. Germline V gives CDR1 SGHRS, CDR2 YFSETQ. Method: immunoSEQ multiplex PCR; TCRdb's copy keeps in-frame clones and lacks some. The sample carries 130,000 to 150,000 clones, approximately 91% recorded once. Source material: blood. The J gene is TRBJ1-1, the V gene TRBV5-1; D is unresolved. The origin of this receptor is a man aged 25-45 years in good health. CDR3 loop: CASSLAGGGTEAFF. In DNA, the CDR3 is TGCGCCAGCAGCTTGGCAGGCGGTGGGACTGAAGCTTTCTTT.